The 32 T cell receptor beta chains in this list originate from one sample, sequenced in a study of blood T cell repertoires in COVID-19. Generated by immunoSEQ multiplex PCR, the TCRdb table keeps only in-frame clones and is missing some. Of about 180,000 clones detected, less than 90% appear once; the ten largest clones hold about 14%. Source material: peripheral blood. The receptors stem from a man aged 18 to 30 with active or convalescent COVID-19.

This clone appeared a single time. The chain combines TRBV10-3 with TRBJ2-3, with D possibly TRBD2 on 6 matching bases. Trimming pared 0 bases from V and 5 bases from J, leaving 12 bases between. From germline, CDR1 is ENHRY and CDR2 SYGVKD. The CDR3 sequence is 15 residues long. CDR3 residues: CAISESAGWGDTQYF. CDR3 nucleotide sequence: TGTGCCATCAGTGAGTCCGCGGGGTGGGGAGATACGCAGTATTTT.

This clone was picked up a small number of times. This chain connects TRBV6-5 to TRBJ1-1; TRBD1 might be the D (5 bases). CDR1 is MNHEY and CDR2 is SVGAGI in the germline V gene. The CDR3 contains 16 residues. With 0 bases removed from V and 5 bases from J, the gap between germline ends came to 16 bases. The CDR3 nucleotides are TGTGCCAGCAGTTACTCATATCAGGGAGGGAGGACTGAAGCTTTCTTT. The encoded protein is CASSYSYQGGRTEAFF.

The CDR3 DNA sequence: TGTGCCAGCAGGAATACAGGTCAAGAGACCCAGTACTTC. Protein: CASRNTGQETQYF. This chain uses TRBV6-5 with TRBJ2-5; a weak D match, TRBD1 (5 bases). V dropped 6 bases and J dropped 2 bases, with 10 bases sitting between them. CDR3 length: 13 amino acids. The germline gives CDR1 MNHEY, CDR2 SVGAGI.

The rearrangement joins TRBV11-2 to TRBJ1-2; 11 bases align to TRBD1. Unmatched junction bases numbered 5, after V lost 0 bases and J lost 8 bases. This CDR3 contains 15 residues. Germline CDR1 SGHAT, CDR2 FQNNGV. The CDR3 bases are TGTGCCAGCAGCTTAGATGGACAGGGGGCCGGCGGCTACACCTTC. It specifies CASSLDGQGAGGYTF.

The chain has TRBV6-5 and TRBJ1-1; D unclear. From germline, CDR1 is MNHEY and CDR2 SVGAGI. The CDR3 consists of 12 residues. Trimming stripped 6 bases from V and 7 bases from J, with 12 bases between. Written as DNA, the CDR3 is TGTGCCAGCAGGTTTATCCTAGGTGAAGCTTTCTTT. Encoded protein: CASRFILGEAFF.

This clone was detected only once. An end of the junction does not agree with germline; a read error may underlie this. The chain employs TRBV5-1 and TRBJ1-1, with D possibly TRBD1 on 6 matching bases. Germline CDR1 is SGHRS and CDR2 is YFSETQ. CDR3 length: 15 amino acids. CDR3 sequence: CASSLGGRGNTEAFF. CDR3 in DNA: TGCGCCAGCAGTTTGGGGGGGCGCGGGAACACTGAAGCTTTCTTT.

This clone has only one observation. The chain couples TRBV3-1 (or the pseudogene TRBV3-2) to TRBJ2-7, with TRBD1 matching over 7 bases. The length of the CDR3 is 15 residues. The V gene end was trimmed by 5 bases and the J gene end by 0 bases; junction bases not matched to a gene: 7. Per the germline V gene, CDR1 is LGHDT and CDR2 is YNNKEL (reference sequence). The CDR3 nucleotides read TGTGCCAGCAGCAAAGGACAGGAGAGCTCCTACGAGCAGTACTTC. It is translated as CASSKGQESSYEQYF.

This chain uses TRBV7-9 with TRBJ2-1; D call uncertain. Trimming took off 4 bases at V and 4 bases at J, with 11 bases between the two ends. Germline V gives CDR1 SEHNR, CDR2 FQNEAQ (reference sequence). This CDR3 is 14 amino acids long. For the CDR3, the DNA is TGTGCCAGCAGCTCCTTAGAGTGGTACAATGAGCAGTTCTTC. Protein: CASSSLEWYNEQFF. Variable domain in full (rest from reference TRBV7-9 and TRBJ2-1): DTGVSQNPRHKITKRGQNVTFRCDPISEHNRLYWYRQTLGQGPEFLTYFQNEAQLEKSRLLSDRFSAERPKGSFSTLEIQRTEQGDSAMYLCASSSLEWYNEQFFGPGTRLTVL.

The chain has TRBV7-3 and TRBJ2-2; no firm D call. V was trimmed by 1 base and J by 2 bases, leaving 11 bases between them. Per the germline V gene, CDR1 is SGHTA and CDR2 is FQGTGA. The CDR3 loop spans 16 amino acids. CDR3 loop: CASSLSARSNTGELFF. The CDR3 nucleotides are TGTGCCAGCAGCTTAAGCGCCCGGTCTAACACCGGGGAGCTGTTTTTT.

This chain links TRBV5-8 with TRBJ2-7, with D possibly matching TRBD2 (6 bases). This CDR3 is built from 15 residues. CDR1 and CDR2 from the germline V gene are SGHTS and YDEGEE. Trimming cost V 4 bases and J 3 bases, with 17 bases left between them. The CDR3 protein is CASSATERRVYEQYF. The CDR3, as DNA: TGTGCCAGCAGCGCAACGGAGAGGAGGGTCTACGAGCAGTACTTC.

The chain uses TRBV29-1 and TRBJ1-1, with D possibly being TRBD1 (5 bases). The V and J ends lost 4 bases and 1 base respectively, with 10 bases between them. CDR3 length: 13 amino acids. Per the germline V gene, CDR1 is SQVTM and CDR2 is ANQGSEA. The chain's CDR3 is CSVGRGENTEAFF. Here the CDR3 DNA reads TGCAGCGTTGGGAGGGGTGAGAACACTGAAGCTTTCTTT.

The chain's CDR3 is CASSGGTSGYEQYF. In nucleotides, the CDR3 is TGTGCCAGCAGCGGCGGGACTAGCGGTTACGAGCAGTACTTC. The V and J genes are TRBV9 and TRBJ2-7, with 11 bases identical to TRBD2. J lost 4 bases, V lost 3 bases, and 3 bases had no gene match. The germline gives CDR1 SGDLS, CDR2 YYNGEE. The CDR3 spans 14 residues.

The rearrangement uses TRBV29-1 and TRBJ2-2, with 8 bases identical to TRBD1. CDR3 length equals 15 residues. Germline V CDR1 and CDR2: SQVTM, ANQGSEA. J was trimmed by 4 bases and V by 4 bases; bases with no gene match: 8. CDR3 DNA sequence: TGCAGCGTTGTTAAGGGGACAGGTATCACCGGGGAGCTGTTTTTT. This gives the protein CSVVKGTGITGELFF.

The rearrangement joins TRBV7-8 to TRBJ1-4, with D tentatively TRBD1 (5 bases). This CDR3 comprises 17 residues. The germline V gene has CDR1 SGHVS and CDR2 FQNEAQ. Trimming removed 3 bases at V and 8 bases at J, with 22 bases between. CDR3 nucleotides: TGTGCCAGCAGCTTCGGTCCCCTGGGGCAACGACGAGAAAAACTGTTTTTT. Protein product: CASSFGPLGQRREKLFF.

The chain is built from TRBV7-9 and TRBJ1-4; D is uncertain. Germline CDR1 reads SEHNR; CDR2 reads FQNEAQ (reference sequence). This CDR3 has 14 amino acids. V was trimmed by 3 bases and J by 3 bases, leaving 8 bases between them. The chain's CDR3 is CASSFSGSNEKLFF. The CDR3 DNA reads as TGTGCCAGCAGCTTTTCCGGGTCTAATGAAAAACTGTTTTTT.

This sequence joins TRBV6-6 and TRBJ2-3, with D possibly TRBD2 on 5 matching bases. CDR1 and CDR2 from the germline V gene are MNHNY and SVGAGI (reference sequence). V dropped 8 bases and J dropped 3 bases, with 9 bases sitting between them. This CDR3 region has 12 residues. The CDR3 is CASGRATDTQYF. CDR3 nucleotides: TGTGCCAGCGGGAGAGCGACAGATACGCAGTATTTT.

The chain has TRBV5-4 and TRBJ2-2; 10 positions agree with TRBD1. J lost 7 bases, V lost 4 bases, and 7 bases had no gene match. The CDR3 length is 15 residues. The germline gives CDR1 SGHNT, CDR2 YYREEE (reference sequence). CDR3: CASSRTGGTGGELFF. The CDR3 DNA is TGTGCCAGCAGCAGGACAGGGGGTACAGGCGGGGAGCTGTTTTTT.

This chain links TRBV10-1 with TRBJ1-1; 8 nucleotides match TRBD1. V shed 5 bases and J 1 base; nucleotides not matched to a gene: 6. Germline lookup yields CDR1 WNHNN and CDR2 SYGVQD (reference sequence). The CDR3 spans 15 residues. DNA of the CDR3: TGCGCCAGCAGTCCCGTGGGGACAGGGAACACTGAAGCTTTCTTT. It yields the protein CASSPVGTGNTEAFF.

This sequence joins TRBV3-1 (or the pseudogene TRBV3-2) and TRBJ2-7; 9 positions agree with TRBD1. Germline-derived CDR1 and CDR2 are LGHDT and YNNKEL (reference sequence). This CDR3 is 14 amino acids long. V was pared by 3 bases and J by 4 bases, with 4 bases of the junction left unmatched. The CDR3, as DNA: TGTGCCAGCAGCCATTCCGGACAGGGGTACGAGCAGTACTTC. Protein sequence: CASSHSGQGYEQYF.

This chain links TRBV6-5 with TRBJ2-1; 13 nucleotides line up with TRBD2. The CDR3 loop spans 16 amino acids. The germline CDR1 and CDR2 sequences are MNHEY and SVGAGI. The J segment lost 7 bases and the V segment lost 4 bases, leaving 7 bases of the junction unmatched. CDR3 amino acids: CASSSRTSGSWNEQFF. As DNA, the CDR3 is TGTGCCAGCAGTTCTCGGACTAGCGGGAGTTGGAATGAGCAGTTCTTC.

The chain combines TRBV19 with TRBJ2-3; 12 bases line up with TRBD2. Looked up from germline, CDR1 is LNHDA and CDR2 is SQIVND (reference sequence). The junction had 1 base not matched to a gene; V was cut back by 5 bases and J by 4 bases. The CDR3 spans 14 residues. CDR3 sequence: CASSSSGGADTQYF. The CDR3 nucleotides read TGTGCCAGTAGTTCTAGCGGGGGGGCAGATACGCAGTATTTT.

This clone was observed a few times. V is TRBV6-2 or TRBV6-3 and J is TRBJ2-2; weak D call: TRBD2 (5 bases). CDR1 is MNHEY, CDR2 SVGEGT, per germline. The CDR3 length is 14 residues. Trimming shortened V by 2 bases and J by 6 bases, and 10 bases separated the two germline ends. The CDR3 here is CASSYGEGAGELFF. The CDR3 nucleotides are TGTGCCAGCAGTTACGGAGAGGGAGCCGGGGAGCTGTTTTTT.

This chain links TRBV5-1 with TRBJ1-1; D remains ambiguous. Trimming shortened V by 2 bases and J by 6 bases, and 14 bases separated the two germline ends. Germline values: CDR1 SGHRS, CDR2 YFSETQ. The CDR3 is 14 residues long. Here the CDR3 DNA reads TGCGCCAGCAGCTTTGAACGGGAGTTTGCTGAAGCTTTCTTT. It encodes CASSFEREFAEAFF.

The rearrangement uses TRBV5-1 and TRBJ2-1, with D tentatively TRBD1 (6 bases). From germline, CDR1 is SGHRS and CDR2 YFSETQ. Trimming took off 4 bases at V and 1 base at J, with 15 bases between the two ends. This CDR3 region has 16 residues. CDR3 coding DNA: TGCGCCAGCAGCACAAACAGGGACCTATCCTACAATGAGCAGTTCTTC. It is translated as CASSTNRDLSYNEQFF.

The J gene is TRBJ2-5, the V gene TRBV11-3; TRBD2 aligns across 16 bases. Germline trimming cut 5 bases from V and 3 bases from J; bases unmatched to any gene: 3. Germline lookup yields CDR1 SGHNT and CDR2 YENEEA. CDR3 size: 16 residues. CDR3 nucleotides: TGTGCCAGCAGCGAGGGACTAGCGGGGGGGGAAGAGACCCAGTACTTC. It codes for CASSEGLAGGEETQYF.

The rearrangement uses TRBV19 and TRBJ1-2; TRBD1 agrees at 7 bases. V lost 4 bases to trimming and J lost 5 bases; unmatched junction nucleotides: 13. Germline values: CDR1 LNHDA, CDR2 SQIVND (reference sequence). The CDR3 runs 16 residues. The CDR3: CASSKPRQGQGYGYTF. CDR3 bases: TGTGCCAGTAGTAAACCTCGACAGGGCCAAGGGTATGGCTACACCTTC. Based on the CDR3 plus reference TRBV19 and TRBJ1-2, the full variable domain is DGGITQSPKYLFRKEGQNVTLSCEQNLNHDAMYWYRQDPGQGLRLIYYSQIVNDFQKGDIAEGYSVSREKKESFPLTVTSAQKNPTAFYLCASSKPRQGQGYGYTFGSGTRLTVV.

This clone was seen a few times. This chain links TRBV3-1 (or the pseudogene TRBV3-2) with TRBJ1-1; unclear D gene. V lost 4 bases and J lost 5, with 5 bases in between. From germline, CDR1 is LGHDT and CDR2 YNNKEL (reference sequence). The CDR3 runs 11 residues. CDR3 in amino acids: CASSLSTEAFF. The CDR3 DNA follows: TGTGCCAGCAGCCTCAGTACTGAAGCTTTCTTT.

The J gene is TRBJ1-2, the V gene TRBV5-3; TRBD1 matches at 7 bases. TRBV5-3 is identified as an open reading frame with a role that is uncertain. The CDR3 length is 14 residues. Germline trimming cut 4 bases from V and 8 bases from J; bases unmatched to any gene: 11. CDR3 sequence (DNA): TGTGCCAGAAGCCTGCCGGGACAGTCTTGGGGCTACACCTTC. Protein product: CARSLPGQSWGYTF.

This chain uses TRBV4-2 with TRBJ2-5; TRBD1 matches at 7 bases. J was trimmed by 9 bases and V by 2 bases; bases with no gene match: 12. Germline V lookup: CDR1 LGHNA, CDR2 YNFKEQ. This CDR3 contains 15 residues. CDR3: CASSQNPGTEDSQYF. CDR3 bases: TGTGCCAGCAGCCAAAACCCCGGGACAGAAGATTCCCAGTACTTC.

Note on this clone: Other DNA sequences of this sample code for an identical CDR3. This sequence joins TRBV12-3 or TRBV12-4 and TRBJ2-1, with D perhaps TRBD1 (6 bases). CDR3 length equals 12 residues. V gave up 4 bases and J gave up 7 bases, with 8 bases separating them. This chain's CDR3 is CASSSQGNEQFF. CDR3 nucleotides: TGTGCCAGCAGTTCACAGGGTAATGAGCAGTTCTTC.

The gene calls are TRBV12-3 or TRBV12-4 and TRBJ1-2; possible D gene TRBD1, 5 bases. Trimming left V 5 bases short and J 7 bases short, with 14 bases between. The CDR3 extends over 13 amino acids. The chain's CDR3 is CASSRDSLSGYTF. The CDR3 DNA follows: TGTGCCAGCAGTCGGGACTCTTTGAGTGGCTACACCTTC.

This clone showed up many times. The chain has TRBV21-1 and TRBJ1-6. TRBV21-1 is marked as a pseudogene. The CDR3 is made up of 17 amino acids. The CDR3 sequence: CASSGRASRSSNSPLHF. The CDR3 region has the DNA TGTGCCAGCAGCGGGCGGGCATCCAGATCTTCTAATTCACCCCTCCACTTT.